This TCR beta chain derives from a study of prognosis after radiotherapy for stage I lung cancer. Comments on this clonotype: Its antigen is as yet unknown.

Multiplex PCR in two rounds served to amplify TCR beta CDR3 from genomic DNA. Primers were specific to each TRBV and TRBJ gene in first-round PCR. TCRdb itself ran the multiplex PCR reads through MiXCR, one entry per CDR3 protein. The data hold about 16,000 distinct CDR3 sequences, with roughly 45% observed a single time. Points from the study as a whole: It was reported that patients with metastases and those without them differed in TRBV and TRBJ gene usage.

The CDR3 runs 15 residues. Deletions cut 6 bases from V and 4 bases from J, with 18 bases between. Germline CDR1 and CDR2: MNHNS and SASEGT. This sequence was found in a donor at least 50 years old with non-small cell lung cancer. The J gene is TRBJ1-2, the V gene TRBV6-1; possible D gene TRBD1, 6 bases. Here the sequenced sample was PBMCs, taken before or after stereotactic body radiation therapy (not recorded which). The CDR3 loop is CASREPGQPPYGYTF. The CDR3 DNA follows: TGTGCCAGCAGAGAACCGGGACAACCACCCTATGGCTACACCTTC.